This TCR beta chain was documented in a study of early T cells in non-severe SARS-CoV-2 infection. On the study more broadly: Sequencing used unsorted whole-blood bulk RNA, so chains lack pairing.

CDR1 is LGHNT and CDR2 is FRNRAP in the germline V gene. The CDR3 loop spans 11 amino acids. Each CDR3 protein gets one entry after TCRdb re-called the 5' RACE reads with MiXCR. The table records fewer than 35,000 distinct CDR3 sequences, about 10% of them present only once. For this clonotype: This may stem from a read error, because a much larger clone lies one nucleotide away.

This receptor was taken from an adult who was a healthcare worker with PCR-confirmed SARS-CoV-2 infection or an uninfected control (not recorded which). The sequenced sample consisted of whole blood. J is TRBJ1-2 and V is TRBV12-5; D ambiguous. The CDR3: CASGRSDGCTF. The DNA of the CDR3 is TGTGCTAGTGGTCGGAGCGACGGCTGCACCTTC.